The rows below give T cell receptor beta chains drawn from one sample of a study of T cells in Graves' hyperthyroidism and ophthalmopathy. TCRdb passed the multiplex PCR reads through MiXCR, listing each CDR3 protein once. The repertoire holds about 600,000 distinct CDR3 sequences, with about a sixth as singletons. Source material: blood. These receptor sequences come from a woman aged 40 to 49 with Graves' ophthalmopathy. Both conserved end residues are part of each CDR3. D genes are given only for firm matches. Only part of the rows carry a size: once, few, many, or a class if the clone is expanded.

TRBD2	many	TRBV24-1	TRBJ2-5	TGTGCCACCAGTGATGGAGGGGGACTAGCGGATATATATAAAGAGACCCAGTACTTC	CATSDGGGLADIYKETQYF
TRBD2	many	TRBV2	TRBJ2-1	TGTGCCAGCAGAGAGAGTAGCGGGAGGCCCTACAATGAGCAGTTCTTC	CASRESSGRPYNEQFF
TRBD1	NA	TRBV10-3	TRBJ1-2	TGTGCCATCAGTGAGTCGACAGGGCCGGCTAACTATGGCTACACCTTC	CAISESTGPANYGYTF
NA	few	TRBV3-1	TRBJ2-1	TGTGCCAGCACCAGGGGTCAGACCTACAATGAGCAGTTCTTC	CASTRGQTYNEQFF
NA	many	TRBV2	TRBJ1-2	TGTGCCAGCAGTGAGGGGGGGCATGGGGGCTACACCTTC	CASSEGGHGGYTF
NA	many	TRBV7-2	TRBJ1-1	TGTGCCAGCAGCAAAGAGGGGGTGTCCTTGAGGAACACTGAAGCTTTCTTT	CASSKEGVSLRNTEAFF
TRBD2	once	TRBV5-1	TRBJ2-5	TGCGCCAGCAGCCCTTTAGCGGGGCCCGAGAAGACCCAGTACTTC	CASSPLAGPEKTQYF
NA	many	TRBV12-3/TRBV12-4	TRBJ1-6	TGTGCCAGCAGGGGGGGAGCTATGCAGTCACCCCTCCACTTT	CASRGGAMQSPLHF
NA	many	TRBV12-3/TRBV12-4	TRBJ1-2	TGTGCCAGCAGTTTAGGGTACAGGTGGAAGAGCTATGGCTACACCTTC	CASSLGYRWKSYGYTF
NA	NA	TRBV20-1	TRBJ1-3	TGCAGTGCACTAAAGGGTCCCCATGACTCTGGAAACACCATATATTTT	CSALKGPHDSGNTIYF
NA	many	TRBV5-1	TRBJ2-2	TGCGCCAGCAGACCGGGAAACACCGGGGAGCTGTTTTTT	CASRPGNTGELFF
NA	many	TRBV6-1	TRBJ1-1	TGTGCCAGCAGTGGGTCGCGGGACGGAATGAACACTGAAGCTTTCTTT	CASSGSRDGMNTEAFF
NA	many	TRBV28	TRBJ2-2	TGTGCCAGCCGGTCGACACGGGGACCCGGGGAGCTGTTTTTT	CASRSTRGPGELFF
TRBD1	NA	TRBV19	TRBJ1-2	TGTGCCAGTAGTACAACCGACAGGGATACGGGTGGCTACACCTTC	CASSTTDRDTGGYTF
TRBD2	many	TRBV10-3	TRBJ2-3	TGTGCCATCAGTGGTACACTAGCGGGAGGGAACACAGATACGCAGTATTTT	CAISGTLAGGNTDTQYF
TRBD1	many	TRBV4-1	TRBJ1-1	TGCGCCAGCAGCCAAGCCGGAAGGGGGCGAGTAGCTGAAGCTTTCTTT	CASSQAGRGRVAEAFF
NA	NA	TRBV6-1	TRBJ2-5	TGTGCCAGCAGTTTAACGACAGCACTCCAAGAGACCCAGTACTTC	CASSLTTALQETQYF
TRBD1	many	TRBV5-1	TRBJ2-7	TGCGCCAGCAGCTTGTCCGGGACAGGGGCGAACGAGCAGTACTTC	CASSLSGTGANEQYF
NA	many	TRBV28	TRBJ2-7	TGTGCCAGCAGTCCGCCCTATCAATGGAGCTCCTACGAGCAGTACTTC	CASSPPYQWSSYEQYF
TRBD2	many	TRBV7-2	TRBJ2-7	TGTGCCAGCAGCTCCTATCTAGCGGGAGCCTACGAGCAGTACTTC	CASSSYLAGAYEQYF
NA	NA	TRBV20-1	TRBJ1-3	TGCAGTGCTAGCCCGTCAGGGGTTGCAAACACCATATATTTT	CSASPSGVANTIYF
NA	few	TRBV11-3	TRBJ2-2	TGTGCCAGCAGCTTAGGTCTCCAGGCTAGCCACCGAGGGACCGGGGAGCTGTTTTTT	CASSLGLQASHRGTGELFF
NA	many	TRBV2	TRBJ1-2	TGTGCCAGCAGTGTACAAGGGGTAGGCTACACCTTC	CASSVQGVGYTF
TRBD2	NA	TRBV28	TRBJ2-3	TGTGCCAGCAGTTTAGGGGGGGTCAAAGATACGCAGTATTTT	CASSLGGVKDTQYF
TRBD2	many	TRBV7-2	TRBJ2-1	TGTGCCAGCAGCTTAGTAGCGGGAGGCTACAATGAGCAGTTCTTC	CASSLVAGGYNEQFF
TRBD2	many	TRBV20-1	TRBJ2-7	TGCAGTGCTAGAACTAGCGGGGGGGCCTTTGAGCAGTACTTC	CSARTSGGAFEQYF
TRBD1	many	TRBV6-1	TRBJ1-1	TGTGCCAGCAGTCCTGAGACAGGGGGAAACACTGAAGCTTTCTTT	CASSPETGGNTEAFF
TRBD1	many	TRBV28	TRBJ1-5	TGTGCCAGCAGTTCGAACAGGGGGCCTAATCAGCCCCAGCATTTT	CASSSNRGPNQPQHF
TRBD2	NA	TRBV18	TRBJ2-2	TGTGCCAGCTCACCACGGACTAGCGGGAGCACCGGGGAGCTGTTTTTT	CASSPRTSGSTGELFF
NA	NA	TRBV12-5	TRBJ1-5	TGTGCTAGTGGTTATGGGGGGAATCAGCCCCAGCATTTT	CASGYGGNQPQHF
TRBD1	many	TRBV2	TRBJ2-1	TGTGCCAGCAGGGAGTCTTGGGACAGGGGTAATGAGCAGTTCTTC	CASRESWDRGNEQFF
TRBD1	NA	TRBV19	TRBJ2-1	TGTGCCAGTAGTATCGCCGGGACAGGGTTTCAATACAATGAGCAGTTCTTC	CASSIAGTGFQYNEQFF
TRBD2	few	TRBV7-8	TRBJ2-5	TGTGCCAGCAGCTCCGGGACTAGCGGGAGAGGGAAGGAAGAGACCCAGTACTTC	CASSSGTSGRGKEETQYF
NA	NA	TRBV20-1	TRBJ1-5	TGCAGTGCTAGAGATATGGCAGGGAGTCAGCCCCAGCATTTT	CSARDMAGSQPQHF
NA	many	TRBV6-1	TRBJ1-2	TGTGCCAGCAGTGAAGTGACAGGCTCTATCTATGGCTACACCTTC	CASSEVTGSIYGYTF
NA	many	TRBV11-2	TRBJ2-7	TGTGCCAGCAGCTTAAGGCTAGCCGACTCGGGGGAGCAGTACTTC	CASSLRLADSGEQYF
NA	many	TRBV5-1	TRBJ2-5	TGCGCCAGCCGAGAGGGGCCCACCCAAGAGACCCAGTACTTC	CASREGPTQETQYF
TRBD2	NA	TRBV4-2	TRBJ2-7	TGTGCCAGCGGACTAGCGGGGGGGCCTGTCCTAGGGTCCTACGAGCAGTACTTC	CASGLAGGPVLGSYEQYF
NA	few	TRBV6-1	TRBJ1-1	TGTGCCAGCAGTGGAGCATGGGACACTGAAGCTTTCTTT	CASSGAWDTEAFF
TRBD1	NA	TRBV29-1	TRBJ2-1	TGCAGCGTTGTGGAGGACAGGGGGCATGAGCAGTTCTTC	CSVVEDRGHEQFF
NA	many	TRBV6-1	TRBJ2-5	TGTGCCAGCAGTGAACGCGGCCTAGGAGAGACCCAGTACTTC	CASSERGLGETQYF
NA	many	TRBV11-2	TRBJ1-2	TGTGCCAGCAGCTTAGATGCGGAAGGCTACACCTTC	CASSLDAEGYTF
NA	many	TRBV28	TRBJ1-5	TGTGCCAGCAGTTTAGGACATGAGAGCAATCAGCCCCAGCATTTT	CASSLGHESNQPQHF
NA	many	TRBV6-1	TRBJ1-2	TGTGCCAGCAGTCGGGCACGAGGGCAAAACTATGGCTACACCTTC	CASSRARGQNYGYTF
NA	NA	TRBV6-1	TRBJ1-5	TGTGCCAGCAGTGAAGCCACAGGGCCGGTACAGCCCCAGCATTTT	CASSEATGPVQPQHF
TRBD1	many	TRBV12-3/TRBV12-4	TRBJ2-7	TGTGCCTCCGCCCAATCGGGGACAGGGACGAACGAGCAGTACTTC	CASAQSGTGTNEQYF
NA	few	TRBV7-9	TRBJ2-3	TGTGCCAGCAGCTTAAGCGGGTCATCAGATACGCAGTATTTT	CASSLSGSSDTQYF
NA	NA	TRBV19	TRBJ2-1	TGTGCCAGTAGTATAGGAGCCTTGGCAGGGAGTGAGCAGTTCTTC	CASSIGALAGSEQFF
NA	many	TRBV28	TRBJ2-7	TGTGCCAGCACCCTGGGGGGGCTTGTGGGCGAGCAGTACTTC	CASTLGGLVGEQYF
NA	NA	TRBV14	TRBJ1-6	TGTGCCAGCAGCCAAGAGGGGCATTCACCCCTCCACTTT	CASSQEGHSPLHF
TRBD2	many	TRBV18	TRBJ2-7	TGTGCCAGCTCACAGGGCCTCCCGCGGGGGAGTTGGAGCGAGCAGTACTTC	CASSQGLPRGSWSEQYF
TRBD1	many	TRBV11-2	TRBJ2-1	TGTGCCACCGTACCGGGTCAGGGGGCAAATGAGCAGTTCTTC	CATVPGQGANEQFF
TRBD1	many	TRBV18	TRBJ1-2	TGTGCCAGCAGCCCACAGGGGAACTATGGCTACACCTTC	CASSPQGNYGYTF
NA	NA	TRBV11-2	TRBJ1-6	TGTGCCAGCAGCTTAAACATTCTTAATTCACCCCTCCACTTT	CASSLNILNSPLHF
NA	many	TRBV18	TRBJ1-5	TGTGCCAGCTCGCCGGGACACCCGAATCAGCCCCAGCATTTT	CASSPGHPNQPQHF